These 10 T cell receptor beta chains originate from one sample sequenced in a study of CD4 T cells in relation to SARS-CoV-2 and coronaviruses. Sequenced by immunoSEQ multiplex PCR; TCRdb stores in-frame clones only, minus some. The sample shows roughly 68,000 clones, more than 80% of them seen only once. The unexposed donors gave CD4+ T cells in about 2011-2018, prior to COVID-19. Sequenced sample: naive CD4+ T cells from PBMCs. Subset of the sample: naive CD4+ T cells isolated by negative enrichment. The receptor source for this set is a human donor in good health.

The chain is built from TRBV14 and TRBJ2-3, with D maybe TRBD2 (5 bases). Trimming took 1 base from V and 2 from J, leaving 7 bases between them. Germline V gives CDR1 SGHDN, CDR2 FVKESK. The CDR3 length is 14 residues. In nucleotides, the CDR3 is TGTGCCAGCAGCCAAGCGGGGTCCACAGATACGCAGTATTTT. Translating gives CASSQAGSTDTQYF. Full variable domain (remainder filled in from reference TRBV14 and TRBJ2-3): EAGVTQFPSHSVIEKGQTVTLRCDPISGHDNLYWYRRVMGKEIKFLLHFVKESKQDESGMPNNRFLAERTGGTYSTLKVQPAELEDSGVYFCASSQAGSTDTQYFGPGTRLTVL.

J is TRBJ2-7 and V is TRBV11-3; 8 nucleotides align to TRBD1. After removal of 5 bases from V and 6 bases from J, the junction contained 9 bases not matched to a gene. The CDR3 length is 14 residues. Germline V gene lookup returns CDR1 SGHNT and CDR2 YENEEA. CDR3 nucleotide sequence: TGTGCCAGCAGCAGTACAGGGGGAATTGGCGAGCAGTACTTC. Protein sequence: CASSSTGGIGEQYF.

The gene calls are TRBV19 and TRBJ2-1; D is perhaps TRBD1 (8 bases). The germline V gene has CDR1 LNHDA and CDR2 SQIVND (reference sequence). V dropped 5 bases and J dropped 14 bases, with 16 bases sitting between them. This CDR3 has 12 amino acids. The CDR3, as DNA: TGTGCCAGTAGTTCAACAGGGGGGAGGGAGTTCTTC. Its translation: CASSSTGGREFF.

The chain links TRBV12-5 to TRBJ2-3; TRBD1 aligns across 9 bases. Germline V gives CDR1 LGHNT, CDR2 FRNRAP. The CDR3 loop spans 13 amino acids. V was clipped by 5 bases and J by 6 bases; unmatched bases: 3. The CDR3 bases are TGTGCTAGTGGTCTGGACAGGGGCGATACGCAGTATTTT. It translates to CASGLDRGDTQYF.

V and J are TRBV2 and TRBJ2-7; the D is unclear. The germline gives CDR1 SNHLY, CDR2 FYNNEI. This CDR3 is 10 amino acids long. V gave up 4 bases and J gave up 3 bases, with 1 base separating them. The CDR3 protein is CASSVYEQYF. The CDR3 nucleotides are TGTGCCAGCAGTGTCTACGAGCAGTACTTC.

This chain joins TRBV5-1 and TRBJ2-3; a weak D match, TRBD2 (5 bases). CDR1 SGHRS and CDR2 YFSETQ come from the germline V gene. The CDR3 totals 14 residues. V was cut by 1 base and J by 4 bases, with 10 bases left in between. CDR3 amino acids: CASSLNLGADTQYF. The CDR3 coding sequence is TGCGCCAGCAGCTTGAATCTGGGAGCAGATACGCAGTATTTT.

This chain links TRBV7-2 with TRBJ1-1; D possibly corresponds to TRBD1 (5 bases). The germline V and J ends were trimmed by 1 base and 3 bases, with 15 bases remaining between them. Looked up from germline, CDR1 is SGHTA and CDR2 is FQGNSA. This CDR3 comprises 16 residues. The CDR3 protein is CASSLGGPPGDTEAFF. In DNA, the CDR3 is TGTGCCAGCAGCTTAGGGGGACCCCCCGGGGACACTGAAGCTTTCTTT.

This chain uses TRBV10-3 with TRBJ1-4, with D perhaps TRBD1 (5 bases). Germline V gene lookup returns CDR1 ENHRY and CDR2 SYGVKD. The V gene lost 7 bases and the J gene lost 5 bases, with 11 bases spanning the gap. The CDR3 loop spans 13 amino acids. The CDR3 loop is CAITRDLNEKLFF. The CDR3 nucleotides read TGTGCCATCACCCGGGACCTAAATGAAAAACTGTTTTTT.

The chain recombines TRBV10-3 with TRBJ2-3, with TRBD2 matching over 14 bases. J gave up 2 bases and V 3 bases, and 7 bases lay outside the gene matches. In germline, CDR1 is ENHRY, CDR2 SYGVKD. The CDR3 runs 18 residues. CDR3 region: CAISDSGLAGGFTDTQYF. CDR3 sequence (DNA): TGTGCCATCAGTGATTCCGGACTAGCGGGGGGATTCACAGATACGCAGTATTTT.

This chain joins TRBV5-1 and TRBJ2-5; no clear D gene. Germline V CDR1 and CDR2: SGHRS, YFSETQ. This CDR3 is 14 amino acids long. V gave up 3 bases and J gave up 1 base, with 10 bases separating them. The CDR3 nucleotides read TGCGCCAGCAGCTCCCACGGCGGCCAAGAGACCCAGTACTTC. Amino acid sequence: CASSSHGGQETQYF.